This TCR beta chain was sequenced for a study of beta chain features in type 1 diabetes. Sampling consisted of one heparinised blood draw per donor, averaging approximately 120 mL. Expressed TCRB transcripts were sequenced because the isolated RNA had all been reverse transcribed beforehand. Sequenced by immunoSEQ multiplex PCR; TCRdb stores in-frame clones only, minus some. The table records around 360,000 clones, around 13% of them present only once. Study outcomes and limitations: Moderate yet significant TCRB CDR3 shortening was seen in Type 1 diabetes patients in all four CD4+ subsets.

V was shortened by 0 bases and J by 9 bases, with 18 bases between the two germline ends. Looked up from germline, CDR1 is KGHSH and CDR2 is LQKENI. The CDR3 length is 16 residues. This clone was seen only a few times. Its target is not known. The clonotype comes from a woman aged 18 to 35 with type 1 diabetes. What was sequenced was naive CD4+ T cells from blood. The chain combines TRBV18 with TRBJ2-4; a possible D gene is TRBD1 (5 bases). CDR3 bases: TGTGCCAGCTCACCACCGTCAGGGCCTGGGCAAGGCATTCAGTACTTC. This codes for CASSPPSGPGQGIQYF. Looking up the rest from reference TRBV18 and TRBJ2-4 gives the full variable domain: NAGVMQNPRHLVRRRGQEARLRCSPMKGHSHVYWYRQLPEEGLKFMVYLQKENIIDESGMPKERFSAEFPKEGPSILRIQQVVRGDSAAYFCASSPPSGPGQGIQYFGAGTRLSVL.